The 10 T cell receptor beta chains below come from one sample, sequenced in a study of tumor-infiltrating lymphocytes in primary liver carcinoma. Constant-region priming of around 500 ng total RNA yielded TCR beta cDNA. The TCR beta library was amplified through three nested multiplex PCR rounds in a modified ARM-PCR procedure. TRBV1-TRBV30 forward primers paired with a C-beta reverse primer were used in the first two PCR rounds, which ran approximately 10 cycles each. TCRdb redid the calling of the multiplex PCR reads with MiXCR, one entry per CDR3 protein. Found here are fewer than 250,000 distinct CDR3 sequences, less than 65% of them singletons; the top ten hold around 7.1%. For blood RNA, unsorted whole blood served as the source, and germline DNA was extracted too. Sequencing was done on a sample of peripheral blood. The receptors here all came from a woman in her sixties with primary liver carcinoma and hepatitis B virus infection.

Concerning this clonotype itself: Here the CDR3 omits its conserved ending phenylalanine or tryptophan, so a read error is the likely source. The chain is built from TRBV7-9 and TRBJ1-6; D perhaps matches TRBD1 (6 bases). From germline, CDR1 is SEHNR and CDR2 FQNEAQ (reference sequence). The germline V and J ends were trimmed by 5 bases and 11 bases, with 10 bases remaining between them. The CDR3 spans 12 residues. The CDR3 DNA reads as TGTGCCAGCAGCCGTGAGGGGGCACCCCTCCACCTT. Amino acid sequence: CASSREGAPLHL.

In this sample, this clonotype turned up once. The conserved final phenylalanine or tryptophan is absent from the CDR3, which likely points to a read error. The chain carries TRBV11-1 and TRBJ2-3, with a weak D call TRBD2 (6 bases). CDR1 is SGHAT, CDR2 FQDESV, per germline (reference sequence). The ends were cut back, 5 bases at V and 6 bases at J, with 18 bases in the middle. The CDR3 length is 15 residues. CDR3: CASSLAGIPPDTQYL. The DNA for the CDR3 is TGTGCCAGCAGCCTGGCGGGAATCCCTCCTGATACGCAGTATTTG.

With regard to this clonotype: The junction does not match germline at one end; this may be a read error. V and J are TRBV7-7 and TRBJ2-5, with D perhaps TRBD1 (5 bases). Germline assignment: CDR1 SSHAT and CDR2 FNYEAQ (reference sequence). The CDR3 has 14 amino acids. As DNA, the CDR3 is TGTGCCGGCAGCTTAGGGGTACCAGGGGAGACCCAGTACTTC. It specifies CAGSLGVPGETQYF.

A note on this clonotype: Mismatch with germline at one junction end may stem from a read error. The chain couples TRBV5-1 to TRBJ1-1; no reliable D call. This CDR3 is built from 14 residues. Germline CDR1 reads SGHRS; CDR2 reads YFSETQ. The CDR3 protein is CASSLRQPNTETFF. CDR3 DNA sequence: TGCGCCAGCAGCTTGCGCCAGCCGAACACTGAAACTTTCTTT.

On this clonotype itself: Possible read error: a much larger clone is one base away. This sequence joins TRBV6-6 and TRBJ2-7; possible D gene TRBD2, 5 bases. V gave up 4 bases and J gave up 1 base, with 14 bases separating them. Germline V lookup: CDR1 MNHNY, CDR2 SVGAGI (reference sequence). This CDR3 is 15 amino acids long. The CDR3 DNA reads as TGTGCCAGCAGTTCCCTCGGGGTACGATCCTACGAGCAGTACTTC. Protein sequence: CASSSLGVRSYEQYF.

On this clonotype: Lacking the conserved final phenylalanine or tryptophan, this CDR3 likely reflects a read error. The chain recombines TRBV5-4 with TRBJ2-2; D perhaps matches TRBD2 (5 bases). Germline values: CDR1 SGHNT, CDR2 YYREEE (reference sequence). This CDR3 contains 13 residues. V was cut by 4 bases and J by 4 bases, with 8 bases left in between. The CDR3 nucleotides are TGTGCCAGCAGCCCCACTAGCACCGGGGAGCTGTTTTAT. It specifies CASSPTSTGELFY.

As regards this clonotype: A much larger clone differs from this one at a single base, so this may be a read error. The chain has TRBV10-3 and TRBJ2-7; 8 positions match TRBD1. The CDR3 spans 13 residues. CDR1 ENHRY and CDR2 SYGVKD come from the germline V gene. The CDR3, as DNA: TGTGCCATCACCCGGGACAGGAACTACGAGCTGTACTTC. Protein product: CAITRDRNYELYF.

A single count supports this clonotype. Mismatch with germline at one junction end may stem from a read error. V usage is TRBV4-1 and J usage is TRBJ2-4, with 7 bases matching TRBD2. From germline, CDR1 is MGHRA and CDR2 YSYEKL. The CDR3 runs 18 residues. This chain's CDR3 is CASSRGLVGGLAKNIQYF. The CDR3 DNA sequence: TGTGCCAGCAGCCGAGGACTAGTGGGAGGGCTAGCCAAAAACATTCAGTACTTC.

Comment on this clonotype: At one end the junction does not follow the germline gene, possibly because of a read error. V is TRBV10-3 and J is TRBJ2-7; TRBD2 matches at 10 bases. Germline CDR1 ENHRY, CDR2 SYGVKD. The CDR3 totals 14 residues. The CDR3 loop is CTITQAGGRYEQYF. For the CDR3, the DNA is TGTACCATCACTCAAGCGGGAGGGCGCTACGAGCAGTACTTC.

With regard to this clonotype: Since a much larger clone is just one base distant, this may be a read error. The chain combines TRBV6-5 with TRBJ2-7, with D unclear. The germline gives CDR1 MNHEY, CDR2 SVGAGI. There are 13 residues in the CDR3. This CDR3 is CAISSPAPYEQYF. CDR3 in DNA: TGTGCCATCAGTTCACCGGCCCCCTACGAGCAGTACTTC.